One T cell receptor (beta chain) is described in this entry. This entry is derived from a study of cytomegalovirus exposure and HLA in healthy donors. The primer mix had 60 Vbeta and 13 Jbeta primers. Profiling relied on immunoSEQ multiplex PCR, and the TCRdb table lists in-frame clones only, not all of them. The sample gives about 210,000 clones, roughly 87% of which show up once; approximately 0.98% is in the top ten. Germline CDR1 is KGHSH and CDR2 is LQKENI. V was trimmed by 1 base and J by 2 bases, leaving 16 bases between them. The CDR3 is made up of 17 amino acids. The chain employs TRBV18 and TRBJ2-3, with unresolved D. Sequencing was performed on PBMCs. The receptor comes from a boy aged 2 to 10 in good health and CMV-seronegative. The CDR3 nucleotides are TGTGCCAGCTCACCACAAGGCCAGCGTCAAAACACAGATACGCAGTATTTT. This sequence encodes CASSPQGQRQNTDTQYF.